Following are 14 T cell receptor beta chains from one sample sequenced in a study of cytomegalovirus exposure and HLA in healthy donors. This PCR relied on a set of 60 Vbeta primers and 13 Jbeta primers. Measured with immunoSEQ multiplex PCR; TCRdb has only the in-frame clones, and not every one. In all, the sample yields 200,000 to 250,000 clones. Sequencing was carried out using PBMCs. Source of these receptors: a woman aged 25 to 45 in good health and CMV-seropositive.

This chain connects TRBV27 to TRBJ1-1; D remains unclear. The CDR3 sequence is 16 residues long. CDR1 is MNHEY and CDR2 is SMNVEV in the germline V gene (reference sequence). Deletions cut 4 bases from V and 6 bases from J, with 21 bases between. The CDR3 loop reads CASSSNLLKIGAEAFF. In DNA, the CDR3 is TGTGCCAGCAGTTCAAACCTCCTTAAGATCGGGGCTGAAGCTTTCTTT.

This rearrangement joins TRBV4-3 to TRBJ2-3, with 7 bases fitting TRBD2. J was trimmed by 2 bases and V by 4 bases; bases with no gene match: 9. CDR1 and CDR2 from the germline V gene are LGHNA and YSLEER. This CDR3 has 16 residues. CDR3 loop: CASSPSPSGLTDTQYF. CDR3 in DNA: TGCGCCAGCAGCCCCTCCCCTAGCGGCCTCACAGATACGCAGTATTTT.

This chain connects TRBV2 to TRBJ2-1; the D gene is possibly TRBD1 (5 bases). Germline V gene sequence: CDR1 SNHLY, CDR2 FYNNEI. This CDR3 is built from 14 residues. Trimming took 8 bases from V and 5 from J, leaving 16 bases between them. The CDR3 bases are TGTGCCAGCGTTGGCAGGGAAAATGACAATGAGCAGTTCTTC. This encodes CASVGRENDNEQFF.

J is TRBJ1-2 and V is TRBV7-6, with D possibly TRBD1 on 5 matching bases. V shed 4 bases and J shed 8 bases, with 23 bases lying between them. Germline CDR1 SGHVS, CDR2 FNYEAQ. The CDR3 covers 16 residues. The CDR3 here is CASSSTTDSAPLGYTF. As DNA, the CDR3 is TGTGCCAGCAGCTCTACGACTGACAGCGCGCCCCTGGGCTACACCTTC.

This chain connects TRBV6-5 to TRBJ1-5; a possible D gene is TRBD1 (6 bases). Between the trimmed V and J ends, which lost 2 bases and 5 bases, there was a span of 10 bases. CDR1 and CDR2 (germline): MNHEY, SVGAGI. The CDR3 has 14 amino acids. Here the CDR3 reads CASSYAGVDQPQHF. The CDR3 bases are TGTGCCAGCAGTTACGCAGGGGTTGATCAGCCCCAGCATTTT.

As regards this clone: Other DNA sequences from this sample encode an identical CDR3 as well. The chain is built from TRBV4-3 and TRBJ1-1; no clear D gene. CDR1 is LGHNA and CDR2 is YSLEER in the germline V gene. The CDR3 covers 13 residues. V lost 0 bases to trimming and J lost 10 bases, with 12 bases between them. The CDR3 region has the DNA TGCGCCAGCAGCCAAGAAGGGAGCCTAAGAGCTTTCTTT. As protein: CASSQEGSLRAFF.

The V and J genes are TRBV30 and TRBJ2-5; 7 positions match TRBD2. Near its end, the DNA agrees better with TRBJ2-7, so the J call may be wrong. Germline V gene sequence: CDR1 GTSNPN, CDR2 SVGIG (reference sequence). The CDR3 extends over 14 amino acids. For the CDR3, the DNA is TGTGCCTGGAGTGGAGCGGGAACTCGCTACGAGCAGTACTTC. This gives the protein CAWSGAGTRYEQYF.

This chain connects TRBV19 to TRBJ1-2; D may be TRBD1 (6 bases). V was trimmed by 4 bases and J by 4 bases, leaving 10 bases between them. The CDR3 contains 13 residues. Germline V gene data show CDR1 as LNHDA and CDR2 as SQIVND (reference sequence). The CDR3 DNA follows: TGTGCCAGTAGTACCCGACAGGTCTATGGCTACACCTTC. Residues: CASSTRQVYGYTF.

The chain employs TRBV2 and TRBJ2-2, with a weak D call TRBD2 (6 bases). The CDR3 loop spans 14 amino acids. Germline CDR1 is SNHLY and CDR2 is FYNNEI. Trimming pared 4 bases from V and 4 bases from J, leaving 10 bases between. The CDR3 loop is CASSGRGRTGELFF. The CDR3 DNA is TGTGCCAGCAGTGGGCGGGGTCGCACCGGGGAGCTGTTTTTT.

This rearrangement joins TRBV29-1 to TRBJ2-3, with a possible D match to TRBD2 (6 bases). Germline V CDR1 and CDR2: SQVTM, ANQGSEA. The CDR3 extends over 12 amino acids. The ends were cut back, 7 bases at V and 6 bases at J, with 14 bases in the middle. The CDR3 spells CSARESGDTQYF. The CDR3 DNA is TGCAGCGCCCGGGAGTCGGGCGATACGCAGTATTTT.

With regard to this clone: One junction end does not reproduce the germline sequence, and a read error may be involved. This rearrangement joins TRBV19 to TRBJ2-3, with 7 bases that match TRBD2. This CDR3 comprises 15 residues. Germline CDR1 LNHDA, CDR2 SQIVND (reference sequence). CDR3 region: CASRIGGGTTDTQYF. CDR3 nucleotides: TGTGCCAGTAGAATAGGCGGGGGAACCACAGATACGCAGTATTTT.

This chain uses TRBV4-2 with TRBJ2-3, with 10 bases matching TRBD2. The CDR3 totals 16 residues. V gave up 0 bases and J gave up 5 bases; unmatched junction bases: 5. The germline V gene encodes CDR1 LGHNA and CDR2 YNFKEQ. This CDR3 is CASSQESGGALDTQYF. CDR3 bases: TGTGCCAGCAGCCAAGAGAGCGGGGGGGCTTTAGATACGCAGTATTTT.

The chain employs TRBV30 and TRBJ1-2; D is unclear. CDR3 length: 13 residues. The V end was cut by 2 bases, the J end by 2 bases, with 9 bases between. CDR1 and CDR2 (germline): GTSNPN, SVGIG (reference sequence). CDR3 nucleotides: TGTGCCTGGAGTCAGAGGCAGAACTATGGCTACACCTTC. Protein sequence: CAWSQRQNYGYTF.

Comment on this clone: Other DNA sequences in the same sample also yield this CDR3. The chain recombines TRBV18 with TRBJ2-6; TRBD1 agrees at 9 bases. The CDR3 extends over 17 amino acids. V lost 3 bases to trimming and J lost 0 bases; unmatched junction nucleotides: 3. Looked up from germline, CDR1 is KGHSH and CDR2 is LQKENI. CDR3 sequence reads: CASSPGQGSSGANVLTF. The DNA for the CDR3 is TGTGCCAGCTCACCGGGACAGGGATCCTCTGGGGCCAACGTCCTGACTTTC.